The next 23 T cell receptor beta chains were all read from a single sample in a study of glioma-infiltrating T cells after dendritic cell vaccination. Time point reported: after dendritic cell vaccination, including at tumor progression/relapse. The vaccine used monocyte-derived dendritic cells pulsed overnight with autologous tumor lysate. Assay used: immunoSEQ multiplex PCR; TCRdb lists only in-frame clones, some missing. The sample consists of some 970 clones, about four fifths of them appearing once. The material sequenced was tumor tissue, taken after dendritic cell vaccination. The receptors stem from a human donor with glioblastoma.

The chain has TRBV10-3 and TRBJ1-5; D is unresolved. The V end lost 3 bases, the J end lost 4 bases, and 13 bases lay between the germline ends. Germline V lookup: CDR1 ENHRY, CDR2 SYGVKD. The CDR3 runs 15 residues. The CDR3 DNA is TGTGCCATCAGTGACTCGGCAGAGGTAAATCAGCCCCAGCATTTT. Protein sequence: CAISDSAEVNQPQHF.

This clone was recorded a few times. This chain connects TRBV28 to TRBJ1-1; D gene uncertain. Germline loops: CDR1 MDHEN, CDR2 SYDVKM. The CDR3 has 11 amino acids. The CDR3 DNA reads TGTGCGGCCTCCCGAGGTATCGGGGCTTTCTTT. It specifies CAASRGIGAFF.

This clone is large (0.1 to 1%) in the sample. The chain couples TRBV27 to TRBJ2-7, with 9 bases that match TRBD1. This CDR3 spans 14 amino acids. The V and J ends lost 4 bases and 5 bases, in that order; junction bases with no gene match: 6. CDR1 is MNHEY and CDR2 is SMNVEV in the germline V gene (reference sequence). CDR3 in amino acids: CASSSGTGYDEQYF. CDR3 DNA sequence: TGTGCCAGCAGTTCGGGGACAGGGTATGACGAGCAGTACTTC.

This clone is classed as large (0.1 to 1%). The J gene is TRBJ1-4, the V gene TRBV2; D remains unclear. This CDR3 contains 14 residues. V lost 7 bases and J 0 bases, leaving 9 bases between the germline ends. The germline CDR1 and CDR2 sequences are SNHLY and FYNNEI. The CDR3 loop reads CASIDTSTNEKLFF. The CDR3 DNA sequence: TGTGCCAGCATCGACACGTCAACTAATGAAAAACTGTTTTTT. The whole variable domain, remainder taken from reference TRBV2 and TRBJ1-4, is EPEVTQTPSHQVTQMGQEVILRCVPISNHLYFYWYRQILGQKVEFLVSFYNNEISEKSEIFDDQFSVERPDGSNFTLKIRSTKLEDSAMYFCASIDTSTNEKLFFGSGTQLSVL.

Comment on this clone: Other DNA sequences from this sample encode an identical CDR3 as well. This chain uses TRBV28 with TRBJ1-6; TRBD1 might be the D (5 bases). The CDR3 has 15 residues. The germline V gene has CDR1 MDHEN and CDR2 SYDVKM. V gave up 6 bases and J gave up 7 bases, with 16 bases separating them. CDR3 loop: CASSLHRGGNSPLHF. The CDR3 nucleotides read TGTGCCAGCAGCTTACATCGGGGGGGAAATTCACCCCTCCACTTT.

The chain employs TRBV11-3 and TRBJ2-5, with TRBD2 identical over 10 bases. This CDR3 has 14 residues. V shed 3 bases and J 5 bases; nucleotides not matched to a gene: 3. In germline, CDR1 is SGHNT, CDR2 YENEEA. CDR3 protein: CASSFLGLAETQYF. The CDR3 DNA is TGTGCCAGCAGCTTTCTGGGACTAGCGGAGACCCAGTACTTC.

CDR3 nucleotide sequence: TGTGCCAGCAGCGAGGGGGGGGTGGAGACCCAGTACTTC. This encodes CASSEGGVETQYF. The J gene is TRBJ2-5, the V gene TRBV9, with D possibly TRBD2 on 7 matching bases. The CDR3 runs to 13 residues. Germline lookup yields CDR1 SGDLS and CDR2 YYNGEE. Trimming took 3 bases from V and 5 from J, leaving 11 bases between them.

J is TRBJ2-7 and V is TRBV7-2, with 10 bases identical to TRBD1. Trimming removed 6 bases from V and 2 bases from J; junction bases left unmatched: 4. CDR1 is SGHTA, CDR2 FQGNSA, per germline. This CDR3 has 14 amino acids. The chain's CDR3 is CASSDRGLTYEQYF. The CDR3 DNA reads TGTGCCAGCAGTGACAGGGGGCTCACCTACGAGCAGTACTTC.

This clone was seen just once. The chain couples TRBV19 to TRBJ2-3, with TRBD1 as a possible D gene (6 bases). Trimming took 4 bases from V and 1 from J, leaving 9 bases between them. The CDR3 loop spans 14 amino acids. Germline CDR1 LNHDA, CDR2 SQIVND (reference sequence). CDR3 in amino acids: CASSKRTGTDTQYF. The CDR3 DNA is TGTGCCAGTAGTAAGAGGACAGGCACAGATACGCAGTATTTT.

The CDR3 here is CASSPPVRGGYNEQFF. The CDR3, as DNA: TGTGCCAGCTCACCACCTGTGCGGGGGGGATACAATGAGCAGTTCTTC. The chain combines TRBV18 with TRBJ2-1, with 9 positions matching TRBD2. CDR1 and CDR2 from the germline V gene are KGHSH and LQKENI. The CDR3 is 16 residues long. Unmatched junction bases numbered 4, after V lost 0 bases and J lost 4 bases.

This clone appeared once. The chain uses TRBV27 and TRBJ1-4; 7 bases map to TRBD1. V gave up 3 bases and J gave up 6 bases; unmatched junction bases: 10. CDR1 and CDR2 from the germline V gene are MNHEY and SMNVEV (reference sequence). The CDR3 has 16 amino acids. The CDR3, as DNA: TGTGCCAGCAGTTTTCGGAGGGGGCGCAGGGATGAAAAACTGTTTTTT. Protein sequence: CASSFRRGRRDEKLFF.

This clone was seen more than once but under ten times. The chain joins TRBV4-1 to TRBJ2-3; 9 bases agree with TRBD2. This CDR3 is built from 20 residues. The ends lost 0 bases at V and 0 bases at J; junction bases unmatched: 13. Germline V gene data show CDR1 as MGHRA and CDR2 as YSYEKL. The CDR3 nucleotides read TGCGCCAGCAGCCAAGAGCGCCGGCTAGCGGGGAAACCTAGCACAGATACGCAGTATTTT. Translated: CASSQERRLAGKPSTDTQYF.

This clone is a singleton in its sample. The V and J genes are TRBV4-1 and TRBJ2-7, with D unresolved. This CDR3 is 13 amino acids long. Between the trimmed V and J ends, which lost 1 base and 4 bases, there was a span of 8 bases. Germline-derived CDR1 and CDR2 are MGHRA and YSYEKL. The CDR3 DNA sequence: TGCGCCAGCAGCCAAGCCCTACAGTACGAGCAGTACTTC. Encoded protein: CASSQALQYEQYF.

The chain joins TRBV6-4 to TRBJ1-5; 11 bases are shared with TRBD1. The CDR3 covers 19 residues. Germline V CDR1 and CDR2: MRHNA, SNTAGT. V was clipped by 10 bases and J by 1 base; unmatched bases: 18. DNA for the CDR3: TGTGCCACAGAGATTAGGTCGGACAGGGGGCGATGGAGCAATCAGCCCCAGCATTTT. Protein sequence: CATEIRSDRGRWSNQPQHF.

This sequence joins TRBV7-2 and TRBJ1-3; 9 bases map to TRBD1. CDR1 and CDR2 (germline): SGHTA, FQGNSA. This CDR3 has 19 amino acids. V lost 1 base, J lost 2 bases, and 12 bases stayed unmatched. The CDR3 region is CASSLGTGGGRRTGNTIYF. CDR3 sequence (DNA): TGTGCCAGCAGCTTAGGTACAGGGGGCGGAAGGCGAACTGGAAACACCATATATTTT.

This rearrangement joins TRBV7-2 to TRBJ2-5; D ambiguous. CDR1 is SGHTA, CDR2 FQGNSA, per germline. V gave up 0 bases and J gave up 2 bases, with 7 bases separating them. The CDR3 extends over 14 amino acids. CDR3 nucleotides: TGTGCCAGCAGCTTAGCGCAGGCACAAGAGACCCAGTACTTC. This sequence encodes CASSLAQAQETQYF.

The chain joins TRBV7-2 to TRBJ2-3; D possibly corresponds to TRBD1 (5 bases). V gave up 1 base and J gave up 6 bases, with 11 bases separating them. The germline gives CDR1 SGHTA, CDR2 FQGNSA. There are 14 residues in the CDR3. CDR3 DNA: TGTGCCAGCAGCTTAGTAGGGGTGCGGGATACGCAGTATTTT. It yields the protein CASSLVGVRDTQYF.

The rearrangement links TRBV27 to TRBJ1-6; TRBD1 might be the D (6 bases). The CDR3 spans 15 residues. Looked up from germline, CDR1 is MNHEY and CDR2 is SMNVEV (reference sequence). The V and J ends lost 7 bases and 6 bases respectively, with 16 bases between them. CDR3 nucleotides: TGTGCCAGCACCCTGGGGGGGGGCGGTAATTCACCCCTCCACTTT. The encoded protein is CASTLGGGGNSPLHF.

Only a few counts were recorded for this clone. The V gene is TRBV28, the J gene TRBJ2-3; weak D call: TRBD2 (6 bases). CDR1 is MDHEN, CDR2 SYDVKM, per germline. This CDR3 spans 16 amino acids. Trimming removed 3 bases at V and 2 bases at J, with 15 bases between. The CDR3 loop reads CASSLSITGDTDTQYF. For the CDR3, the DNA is TGTGCCAGCAGTTTGTCTATTACGGGGGACACAGATACGCAGTATTTT. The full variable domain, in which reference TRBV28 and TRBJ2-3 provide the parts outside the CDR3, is DVKVTQSSRYLVKRTGEKVFLECVQDMDHENMFWYRQDPGLGLRLIYFSYDVKMKEKGDIPEGYSVSREKKERFSLILESASTNQTSMYLCASSLSITGDTDTQYFGPGTRLTVL.

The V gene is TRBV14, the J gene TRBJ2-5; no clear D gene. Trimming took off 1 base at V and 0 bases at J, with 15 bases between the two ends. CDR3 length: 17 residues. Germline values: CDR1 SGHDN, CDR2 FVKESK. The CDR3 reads CASSQAQVIRHQETQYF. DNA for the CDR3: TGTGCCAGCAGCCAAGCTCAAGTCATCAGGCACCAAGAGACCCAGTACTTC.

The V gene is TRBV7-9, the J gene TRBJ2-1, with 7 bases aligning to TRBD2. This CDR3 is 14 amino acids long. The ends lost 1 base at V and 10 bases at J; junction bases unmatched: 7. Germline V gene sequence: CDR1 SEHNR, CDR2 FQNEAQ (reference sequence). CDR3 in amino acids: CASSLVGGGREQFF. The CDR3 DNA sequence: TGTGCCAGCAGCTTAGTTGGCGGGGGACGCGAGCAGTTCTTC.

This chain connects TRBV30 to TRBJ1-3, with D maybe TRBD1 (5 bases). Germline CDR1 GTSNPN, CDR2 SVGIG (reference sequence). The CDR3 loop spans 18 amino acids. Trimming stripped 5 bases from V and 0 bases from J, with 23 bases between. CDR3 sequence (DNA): TGTGCCTGGGATTGGGGTTGGAATAGGGGACTCTCTGGAAACACCATATATTTT. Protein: CAWDWGWNRGLSGNTIYF.

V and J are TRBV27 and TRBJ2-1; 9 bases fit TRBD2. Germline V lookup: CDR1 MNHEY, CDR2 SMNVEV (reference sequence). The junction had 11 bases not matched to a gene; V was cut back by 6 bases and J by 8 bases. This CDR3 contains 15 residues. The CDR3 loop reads CASSLARGGGDEQFF. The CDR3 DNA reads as TGTGCCAGCAGCCTCGCGCGGGGGGGCGGGGATGAGCAGTTCTTC.